The 23 T cell receptor beta chains below all came from one sample that was sequenced in a study of T cells in Graves' hyperthyroidism and ophthalmopathy. The source material, RNA transcripts, was used to amplify TCR beta CDR3 regions. TCR CDR3 underwent first-round RT-PCR with the HTBI primer set. TCRdb reanalysed the multiplex PCR reads using MiXCR and keeps one entry per CDR3 protein. The data hold about 640,000 distinct CDR3 sequences, with less than 25% observed a single time. The source material was blood. The receptors were sampled from a man aged 25-45 years with Graves' ophthalmopathy.

The rearrangement links TRBV4-1 to TRBJ2-5, with TRBD2 as a possible D gene (6 bases). The germline V gene has CDR1 MGHRA and CDR2 YSYEKL. This CDR3 comprises 14 residues. V gave up 4 bases and J gave up 2 bases, with 11 bases separating them. The CDR3 bases are TGCGCCAGCAGCCCTATGGGGGGACAAGAGACCCAGTACTTC. Translating gives CASSPMGGQETQYF.

This clonotype was counted only a few times. The chain links TRBV20-1 to TRBJ2-7; D is unresolved. The CDR3 loop spans 12 amino acids. Germline CDR1 and CDR2: DFQATT and SNEGSKA (reference sequence). V shed 6 bases and J shed 1 base, with 10 bases lying between them. In nucleotides, the CDR3 is TGCAGTGCGCCTCACTTGTCCTACGAGCAGTACTTC. Amino acid sequence: CSAPHLSYEQYF.

The V gene is TRBV12-3 or TRBV12-4, the J gene TRBJ2-2; TRBD1 matches at 7 bases. J was trimmed by 0 bases and V by 6 bases; bases with no gene match: 7. The CDR3 spans 16 residues. CDR3 DNA sequence: TGTGCCAGCAGACAGAAGACAGGGACGAACACCGGGGAGCTGTTTTTT. It is translated as CASRQKTGTNTGELFF.

This clonotype has a count of ten or more. The rearrangement joins TRBV28 to TRBJ2-3, with a tentative D call TRBD1 (6 bases). Per germline, CDR1 MDHEN and CDR2 SYDVKM. CDR3 length equals 16 residues. The ends were cut back, 3 bases at V and 0 bases at J, with 13 bases in the middle. CDR3 in DNA: TGTGCCAGCAGTTTTCAACAGGGTCCTAGCACAGATACGCAGTATTTT. It translates to CASSFQQGPSTDTQYF.

The table lists this clonotype with many counts. The V gene is TRBV5-1, the J gene TRBJ2-2; D remains unclear. The CDR3 has 13 residues. Germline CDR1 SGHRS, CDR2 YFSETQ. The V end was cut by 6 bases, the J end by 1 base, with 7 bases between. CDR3 protein: CASNKGNTGELFF. The CDR3 nucleotides are TGCGCCAGCAACAAGGGGAACACCGGGGAGCTGTTTTTT.

The J gene is TRBJ2-3, the V gene TRBV6-1; TRBD1 aligns across 7 bases. CDR3 length: 13 residues. The junction had 9 bases not matched to a gene; V was cut back by 10 bases and J by 5 bases. Germline V CDR1 and CDR2: MNHNS, SASEGT. The CDR3 protein is CATEGALGDTQYF. In nucleotides, the CDR3 is TGTGCCACCGAGGGGGCGCTGGGAGATACGCAGTATTTT.

This clonotype was observed many times. The chain carries TRBV12-3 or TRBV12-4 and TRBJ1-5; D remains ambiguous. The CDR3 is 13 amino acids. V lost 3 bases and J 6 bases, leaving 9 bases between the germline ends. The CDR3 reads CASSFRETQPQHF. The CDR3 DNA follows: TGTGCCAGCAGTTTTCGGGAAACTCAGCCCCAGCATTTT.

Note on this clonotype: At one of its ends the junction is not consistent with the germline gene, which may arise from a read error. The V call is TRBV7-7, the J call TRBJ2-5, with 8 nucleotides matching TRBD2. Germline loops: CDR1 SSHAT, CDR2 FNYEAQ (reference sequence). The CDR3 sequence is 15 residues long. The CDR3 DNA is TGTGCTAGCAGCCCGGGACTAGACGATAAAGAGACCCAGTACTTC. Its translation: CASSPGLDDKETQYF. The entire variable domain, with the rest obtained from reference TRBV7-7 and TRBJ2-5, is as follows: GAGVSQSPRYKVTKRGQDVTLRCDPISSHATLYWYQQALGQGPEFLTYFNYEAQPDKSGLPSDRFSAERPEGSISTLTIQRTEQRDSAMYRCASSPGLDDKETQYFGPGTRLLVL.

This clonotype was observed once. J is TRBJ1-3 and V is TRBV25-1, with TRBD1 matching over 7 bases. CDR3 size: 16 residues. Trimming at V came to 5 bases and at J to 0 bases, leaving 7 bases not matched to a gene. The germline CDR1 and CDR2 sequences are MGHDK and SYGVNS. CDR3 in amino acids: CASSTDRIHSGNTIYF. In DNA, the CDR3 is TGTGCCAGCAGTACGGACAGGATTCACTCTGGAAACACCATATATTTT.

The J gene is TRBJ2-7, the V gene TRBV12-3 or TRBV12-4, with 9 bases aligning to TRBD2. The CDR3 length is 17 residues. V was pared by 1 base and J by 4 bases, with 11 bases of the junction left unmatched. As DNA, the CDR3 is TGTGCCAGCAGTTTAGGCGGCGGGGGGGCGCCGGGTTACGAGCAGTACTTC. Translation: CASSLGGGGAPGYEQYF.

The chain uses TRBV5-6 and TRBJ2-5, with 8 bases aligning to TRBD2. The CDR3 is 14 amino acids. V trimming: 6 bases; J trimming: 2 bases; junction bases outside the gene matches: 6. The germline CDR1 and CDR2 sequences are SGHDT and YYEEEE. CDR3 sequence: CASKIGGGQETQYF. The CDR3, as DNA: TGTGCCAGCAAGATCGGGGGGGGGCAAGAGACCCAGTACTTC.

There are many counts of this clonotype. The rearrangement uses TRBV30 and TRBJ1-1, with D tentatively TRBD1 (6 bases). The V gene lost 1 base and the J gene lost 11 bases, with 11 bases spanning the gap. Germline CDR1 is GTSNPN and CDR2 is SVGIG (reference sequence). There are 11 residues in the CDR3. This CDR3 is CAWSGGQRAFF. For the CDR3, the DNA is TGTGCCTGGAGTGGGGGACAACGGGCTTTCTTT.

This clonotype was seen only a few times. The rearrangement joins TRBV27 to TRBJ2-7; perhaps D is TRBD1 or TRBD2 (5 bases each). The CDR3 consists of 15 residues. Germline-derived CDR1 and CDR2 are MNHEY and SMNVEV (reference sequence). V lost 5 bases and J 2 bases, leaving 16 bases between the germline ends. The DNA for the CDR3 is TGTGCCAGCAGTCCCTCCGGGGCGCGAACCTACGAGCAGTACTTC. This gives the protein CASSPSGARTYEQYF.

This clonotype was observed a handful of times. This could be a read error, since a much larger clone is one nucleotide away. The rearrangement joins TRBV7-2 to TRBJ2-1, with 10 bases that match TRBD1. The germline V gene encodes CDR1 SGHTA and CDR2 FQGNSA. The length of the CDR3 is 15 residues. With 3 bases clipped from V and 2 bases from J, the junction kept 1 base outside the gene matches. CDR3 sequence (DNA): TGTGCCAGCAGCTTTGACAGGGGGCCCTACAATGAGCAGTTCTTC. It codes for CASSFDRGPYNEQFF.

This clonotype was observed at least ten times. The chain joins TRBV7-9 to TRBJ2-7; TRBD2 matches at 11 bases. V shed 3 bases, J shed 0 bases, and the junction held 7 bases outside the gene matches. CDR1 is SEHNR and CDR2 is FQNEAQ in the germline V gene (reference sequence). The CDR3 covers 17 residues. The CDR3 spells CASSLGLAGGRSYEQYF. The CDR3 DNA reads TGTGCCAGCAGCTTGGGGCTAGCGGGAGGCCGCTCCTACGAGCAGTACTTC.

Worth noting for this clonotype: A much larger clone lies one base from this, so it may be a read error. This sequence joins TRBV12-3 or TRBV12-4 and TRBJ1-1; D is unclear. The CDR3 consists of 11 residues. The CDR3 DNA reads TGTGCCAGCAGTCCGTCCCGGTGGGCTTCCTTT. It codes for CASSPSRWASF.

This clonotype came up a few times. V and J are TRBV25-1 and TRBJ2-2; 9 nucleotides match TRBD1. V was pared by 8 bases and J by 7 bases, with 5 bases of the junction left unmatched. Germline CDR1 and CDR2: MGHDK and SYGVNS. The CDR3 has 13 residues. The CDR3 here is CASQGTGRGELFF. The CDR3 DNA reads as TGTGCCAGCCAAGGGACAGGGCGCGGGGAGCTGTTTTTT.

This clonotype was detected many times. The J gene is TRBJ2-7, the V gene TRBV6-1; 11 positions agree with TRBD2. V dropped 5 bases and J dropped 4; count of bases not matched to a gene: 4. Germline V CDR1 and CDR2: MNHNS, SASEGT. This CDR3 has 14 residues. The CDR3 here is CASSWGLAVYEQYF. Written as DNA, the CDR3 is TGTGCCAGCAGTTGGGGACTAGCGGTTTACGAGCAGTACTTC.

This clonotype was seen a few times. The rearrangement uses TRBV28 and TRBJ1-4; TRBD1 aligns across 7 bases. This CDR3 spans 12 amino acids. V dropped 7 bases and J dropped 7; count of bases not matched to a gene: 3. Germline CDR1 MDHEN, CDR2 SYDVKM. CDR3 residues: CASNDRAEKLFF. As DNA, the CDR3 is TGTGCCAGCAATGACAGGGCTGAAAAACTGTTTTTT.

The chain employs TRBV28 and TRBJ2-2; the D gene is possibly TRBD2 (5 bases). The CDR3 loop spans 13 amino acids. CDR1 is MDHEN and CDR2 is SYDVKM in the germline V gene. V dropped 11 bases and J dropped 5 bases, with 15 bases sitting between them. CDR3 in amino acids: CASRGRGTGELFF. Written as DNA, the CDR3 is TGTGCCTCACGCGGACGAGGGACCGGGGAGCTGTTTTTT.

V and J are TRBV28 and TRBJ1-5; TRBD1 matches 7 bases. The CDR3 loop spans 14 amino acids. Germline-derived CDR1 and CDR2 are MDHEN and SYDVKM. V gave up 3 bases and J gave up 6 bases; unmatched junction bases: 5. CDR3 coding DNA: TGTGCCAGCAGTTTTCCGACAGGGATTCAGCCCCAGCATTTT. As protein: CASSFPTGIQPQHF.

In its sample, this clonotype was seen a few times. The chain employs TRBV20-1 and TRBJ1-5; possibly TRBD1 for D (5 bases). From germline, CDR1 is DFQATT and CDR2 SNEGSKA (reference sequence). The CDR3 extends over 17 amino acids. Trimming shortened V by 2 bases and J by 5 bases, and 22 bases separated the two germline ends. In DNA form, the CDR3 reads TGCAGTGCTAGATCCCTTCTGGGCAGGGAGCGGGATCAGCCCCAGCATTTT. This encodes CSARSLLGRERDQPQHF.

DNA for the CDR3: TGCGCCAGTTTAAAAGGTCCCCCCTACAATGAGCAGTTCTTC. Translating it yields CASLKGPPYNEQFF. The chain links TRBV10-2 to TRBJ2-1; D remains ambiguous. The V end was cut by 9 bases, the J end by 2 bases, with 14 bases between. The CDR3 loop spans 14 amino acids. CDR1 and CDR2 from the germline V gene are WSHSY and SAAADI.